The 14 T cell receptor beta chains presented below share a single source sample, sequenced in a study of T cell clonality in common variable immunodeficiency. Produced via immunoSEQ multiplex PCR; TCRdb's table is partial and in-frame only. The specimen has some 60,000 clones, none found just once. Sequencing input: peripheral blood mononuclear cells. All receptors derive from a person between 18 and 70 years old in good health.

This clone has more than one count but fewer than ten. The read ends 3 residues shy of where the CDR3 ends; the end is completed using the germline J gene. The rearrangement links TRBV10-2 to TRBJ2-1; possible D gene TRBD2, 6 bases. CDR1 is WSHSY, CDR2 SAAADI, per germline. The CDR3 length is 15 residues. V was trimmed by 4 bases and J by 0 bases, leaving 10 bases between them. The CDR3 loop is CASSGSGSSYNEQFF. The part of the CDR3 DNA that was read is TGCGCCAGCAGTGGTAGCGGAAGCTCCTACAATGAG.

This clone was detected ten times or more. From the germline J gene comes the end of the CDR3, since the read stops 3 residues before it. The genes are TRBV5-1 and TRBJ2-3; 11 nucleotides agree with TRBD2. This CDR3 is 15 amino acids long. The germline CDR1 and CDR2 sequences are SGHRS and YFSETQ. The V segment lost 1 base and the J segment 5 bases; nucleotides outside the gene matches: 3. The CDR3 bases that were read are TGCGCCAGCAGCTTGACTAGCGGGAGTAAAGATACG. Protein sequence: CASSLTSGSKDT. The whole CDR3 region reads CASSLTSGSKDTQYF.

This clone was detected ten times or more. The read stops 3 residues short of the end of the CDR3; the missing end is completed from the germline J gene. The chain recombines TRBV19 with TRBJ1-5, with 7 bases lining up with TRBD1. This CDR3 has 17 residues. Germline CDR1 reads LNHDA; CDR2 reads SQIVND (reference sequence). V trimming: 1 base; J trimming: 0 bases; junction bases outside the gene matches: 6. The CDR3 bases that were read are TGTGCCAGTAGTATAGTGGACAGGCGGAATAGCAATCAGCCC. The encoded protein is CASSIVDRRNSNQP. The whole CDR3 protein is CASSIVDRRNSNQPQHF.

Ten or more counts support this clone. The CDR3 end is not reached by the read, which stops 3 residues before it; the germline J gene fills it in. The rearrangement links TRBV2 to TRBJ2-3; D possibly corresponds to TRBD1 (7 bases). Between the trimmed V and J ends, which lost 4 bases and 4 bases, there was a span of 12 bases. The CDR3 sequence is 14 residues long. Germline V gives CDR1 SNHLY, CDR2 FYNNEI. The CDR3 loop reads CASSGQGGPDTQYF. The covered CDR3 bases are TGTGCCAGCAGTGGCCAGGGGGGCCCAGATACG.

The CDR3 spells CSAQRTDTQYF. The CDR3 DNA, read in part, is TGCAGTGCCCAAAGGACAGATACG. This chain joins TRBV20-1 and TRBJ2-3; D is unresolved. Coverage ceases 3 residues before the CDR3 finishes, and the germline J gene fills in the end. The V gene lost 6 bases and the J gene lost 3 bases, with 7 bases spanning the gap. This CDR3 has 11 amino acids. Per the germline V gene, CDR1 is DFQATT and CDR2 is SNEGSKA (reference sequence).

This clone was detected ten times or more. The CDR3 goes on 3 residues after the read ends, and that part is filled in from the germline J gene. The rearrangement joins TRBV10-3 to TRBJ2-7, with a possible D match to TRBD2 (5 bases). Germline CDR1 ENHRY, CDR2 SYGVKD. The CDR3 sequence is 15 residues long. Trimming took off 0 bases at V and 3 bases at J, with 12 bases between the two ends. CDR3 residues: CAISESEGSGYEQYF. The sequenced part of the CDR3 DNA is TGTGCCATCAGTGAGTCAGAGGGCTCTGGCTACGAG.

This clone has a count of ten or more. The CDR3 end lies 3 residues beyond the end of the read and is filled in from the germline J gene. The V gene is TRBV19, the J gene TRBJ2-3; the match to TRBD1 covers 9 bases. This CDR3 is 18 amino acids long. Germline loops: CDR1 LNHDA, CDR2 SQIVND (reference sequence). V shed 4 bases and J 4 bases; nucleotides not matched to a gene: 15. Partial CDR3 DNA: TGTGCCAGTAGTAGCAACCACCGCGGGACAGGGCGGGCAGATACG. Its protein product is CASSSNHRGTGRADT. The whole CDR3 region reads CASSSNHRGTGRADTQYF.

This clone was counted at least ten times. The sequenced fragment ends 3 residues before the CDR3 boundary, so the rest is inferred from the germline J gene. The chain recombines TRBV4-1 with TRBJ2-5, with 8 bases matching TRBD2. CDR3 length equals 15 residues. J lost 1 base, V lost 4 bases, and 5 bases had no gene match. CDR1 is MGHRA, CDR2 YSYEKL, per germline. The CDR3 here is CASSPRGGGQETQYF. Incomplete CDR3 DNA: TGCGCCAGCAGCCCCCGGGGGGGAGGCCAAGAGACC.

This clone was detected ten times or more. The CDR3 extends 3 residues past the end of the read, so its final part is completed from the germline J gene. The chain carries TRBV20-1 and TRBJ2-1; D unresolved. Trimming removed 1 base at V and 6 bases at J, with 7 bases between. The germline CDR1 and CDR2 sequences are DFQATT and SNEGSKA (reference sequence). This CDR3 region has 12 residues. The DNA read from the CDR3 is TGCAGTGCTAGAGGTTATATCAATGAG. It translates to CSARGYINE. The full CDR3 reads CSARGYINEQFF.

This clone has a count of ten or more. Coverage ceases 3 residues before the CDR3 finishes, and the germline J gene fills in the end. The rearrangement uses TRBV6-1 and TRBJ2-2, with 9 bases that match TRBD1. Trimming at V came to 4 bases and at J to 6 bases, leaving 6 bases not matched to a gene. The germline CDR1 and CDR2 sequences are MNHNS and SASEGT. CDR3 length equals 15 residues. CDR3 residues: CASSARTGASGELFF. The sequenced part of the CDR3 DNA is TGTGCCAGCAGTGCCCGGACAGGGGCCTCCGGGGAG.

This clone was seen ten or more times. The CDR3 extends 3 residues past the end of the read, so its final part is completed from the germline J gene. The chain combines TRBV20-1 with TRBJ2-4, with TRBD2 identical over 7 bases. CDR1 is DFQATT, CDR2 SNEGSKA, per germline (reference sequence). The ends lost 5 bases at V and 5 bases at J; junction bases unmatched: 6. The CDR3 is 13 residues long. The covered CDR3 bases are TGCAGTGCTCAAGCGGGAAGAGAAAACATT. Its translation: CSAQAGRENI. The whole CDR3 sequence is CSAQAGRENIQYF.

This clone has ten or more counts. The observed sequence ends 3 residues before the CDR3 terminus, with the missing tail filled in from the germline J gene. The rearrangement uses TRBV20-1 and TRBJ2-7; D is possibly TRBD1 (6 bases). CDR1 and CDR2 from the germline V gene are DFQATT and SNEGSKA (reference sequence). The CDR3 totals 12 residues. V lost 6 bases to trimming and J lost 1 base, with 10 bases between them. The CDR3 spells CSAPGQSYEQYF. Partial CDR3 DNA: TGCAGTGCGCCCGGACAGTCCTACGAG.

Many counts were recorded for this clone. The read gets to within 3 residues of the CDR3 end, and the germline J gene fills in the rest. This chain connects TRBV2 to TRBJ1-6; TRBD1 is a possible D gene (5 bases). This CDR3 spans 15 amino acids. V was pared by 7 bases and J by 9 bases, with 19 bases between. Looked up from germline, CDR1 is SNHLY and CDR2 is FYNNEI. The CDR3 reads CASKRDSTDTSPLHF. The CDR3 bases that were read are TGTGCCAGCAAAAGGGACTCGACAGACACTTCACCC.

Only a few counts were recorded for this clone. The CDR3 end lies 3 residues beyond the end of the read and is filled in from the germline J gene. This rearrangement joins TRBV6-2 or TRBV6-3 to TRBJ1-2; no definite D call. The germline V gene encodes CDR1 MNHEY and CDR2 SVGEGT. The CDR3 is 15 residues long. CDR3 loop: CASSRLAGGPYDYTF. The part of the CDR3 DNA that was read is TGTGCCAGCAGTAGACTAGCGGGAGGGCCCTACGAC.